Listed below are T cell receptor beta chains from one sample, sequenced in a study of OX40 agonist ivuxolimab in advanced cancers. Method: immunoSEQ multiplex PCR; TCRdb's copy keeps in-frame clones and lacks some. Among about 64,000 clones listed, roughly 84% were seen once. Sequenced material: CD4+ or CD8+ T cells sorted from blood, taken in a trial of the OX40 agonist ivuxolimab. Receptor source: an adult with an advanced solid tumor such as melanoma, head and neck, liver or kidney cancer. Both conserved end residues are part of each CDR3. Each record gives: CDR3 length, J gene, clone size, V gene, D gene, CDR3 protein, CDR3 DNA. D genes are given only for firm matches. A row's size may be missing; if present it is once, few, many or a size class.

length: 13
J: TRBJ2-1
size: NA
V: TRBV18
D: NA
CDR3: CASSPETDNEQFF
DNA: TGTGCCAGCTCACCAGAAACAGACAATGAGCAGTTCTTC

length: 13
J: TRBJ2-5
size: NA
V: TRBV29-1
D: NA
CDR3: CSVEGGHQETQYF
DNA: TGCAGCGTTGAGGGTGGACACCAAGAGACCCAGTACTTC

length: 12
J: TRBJ1-5
size: NA
V: TRBV29-1
D: NA
CDR3: CSVWDIDQPQHF
DNA: TGCAGCGTTTGGGACATCGATCAGCCCCAGCATTTT

length: 13
J: TRBJ2-7
size: NA
V: TRBV7-3
D: NA
CDR3: CASSLGPRNEQYF
DNA: TGTGCCAGCAGCTTAGGGCCAAGGAACGAGCAGTACTTC

length: 14
J: TRBJ1-5
size: NA
V: TRBV2
D: TRBD1
CDR3: CASSVLGGDQPQHF
DNA: TGTGCCAGCAGCGTCTTAGGGGGCGATCAGCCCCAGCATTTT

length: 13
J: TRBJ2-1
size: NA
V: TRBV6-5
D: TRBD2
CDR3: CASSYQREDEQFF
DNA: TGTGCCAGCAGTTACCAGCGGGAGGATGAGCAGTTCTTC

length: 15
J: TRBJ2-7
size: NA
V: TRBV7-9
D: NA
CDR3: CASSYESSFTYEQYF
DNA: TGTGCCAGCAGCTACGAGAGCAGTTTTACCTACGAGCAGTACTTC

length: 15
J: TRBJ2-2
size: NA
V: TRBV30
D: NA
CDR3: CAWSVTKESTGELFF
DNA: TGTGCCTGGAGTGTAACGAAGGAGAGCACCGGGGAGCTGTTTTTT

length: 15
J: TRBJ2-7
size: NA
V: TRBV4-2
D: TRBD2
CDR3: CASSQGSGIMNEQYF
DNA: TGTGCCAGCAGCCAAGGGAGCGGGATCATGAACGAGCAGTACTTC

length: 13
J: TRBJ1-2
size: NA
V: TRBV6-6
D: NA
CDR3: CASSYQEGDGYTF
DNA: TGTGCCAGCAGTTACCAGGAAGGGGATGGCTACACCTTC

length: 16
J: TRBJ2-3
size: NA
V: TRBV28
D: NA
CDR3: CASGSMAAEGTDTQYF
DNA: TGTGCCAGCGGATCAATGGCGGCGGAGGGTACAGATACGCAGTATTTT

length: 12
J: TRBJ2-3
size: NA
V: TRBV4-2
D: NA
CDR3: CASSQVSDTQYF
DNA: TGTGCCAGCAGCCAAGTCTCAGATACGCAGTATTTT

length: 14
J: TRBJ1-6
size: NA
V: TRBV30
D: NA
CDR3: CAWSRDPRDSPLHF
DNA: TGTGCCTGGAGTAGGGACCCAAGGGATTCACCCCTCCACTTT

length: 18
J: TRBJ2-1
size: NA
V: TRBV11-2
D: NA
CDR3: CASRPISSRWGSYNEQFF
DNA: TGTGCCAGCAGGCCAATCTCTTCCCGGTGGGGCTCCTACAATGAGCAGTTCTTC

length: 17
J: TRBJ2-1
size: NA
V: TRBV19
D: TRBD2
CDR3: CASSPRTSGSYYNEQFF
DNA: TGTGCCAGTAGTCCCCGGACTAGCGGGAGTTACTACAATGAGCAGTTCTTC

length: 16
J: TRBJ2-7
size: NA
V: TRBV5-6
D: NA
CDR3: CASSSRQASGVYEQYF
DNA: TGTGCCAGCAGCTCCCGACAGGCAAGCGGGGTATACGAGCAGTACTTC

length: 12
J: TRBJ2-7
size: NA
V: TRBV28
D: NA
CDR3: CATTSGSYEQYF
DNA: TGTGCCACTACCTCAGGGAGCTACGAGCAGTACTTC

length: 14
J: TRBJ2-7
size: NA
V: TRBV30
D: TRBD2
CDR3: CAWGRLAGDYEQYF
DNA: TGTGCCTGGGGAAGACTAGCGGGAGATTACGAGCAGTACTTC

length: 15
J: TRBJ1-6
size: few
V: TRBV5-5
D: NA
CDR3: CASSSAQGFNSPLHF
DNA: TGTGCCAGCAGCTCAGCGCAGGGGTTTAATTCACCCCTCCACTTT

length: 12
J: TRBJ1-1
size: NA
V: TRBV29-1
D: NA
CDR3: CSVEAASTEAFF
DNA: TGCAGCGTCGAGGCAGCGAGCACTGAAGCTTTCTTT

length: 14
J: TRBJ1-5
size: medium-sized
V: TRBV29-1
D: NA
CDR3: CSVELEGSGQPQHF
DNA: TGCAGCGTTGAATTAGAAGGTTCGGGCCAGCCCCAGCATTTT

length: 14
J: TRBJ2-5
size: NA
V: TRBV7-9
D: NA
CDR3: CASRRMTVGETQYF
DNA: TGTGCCAGCAGACGGATGACAGTGGGAGAGACCCAGTACTTC

length: 15
J: TRBJ1-2
size: NA
V: TRBV5-1
D: NA
CDR3: CASSLEGHLGYGYTF
DNA: TGCGCCAGCAGCTTGGAAGGCCATTTGGGTTATGGCTACACCTTC

length: 15
J: TRBJ2-3
size: NA
V: TRBV18
D: NA
CDR3: CASSPTRGGSDTQYF
DNA: TGTGCCAGCTCACCGACGAGGGGGGGCTCCGATACGCAGTATTTT

length: 16
J: TRBJ2-1
size: NA
V: TRBV7-3
D: TRBD2
CDR3: CASSPTSGRVYNEQFF
DNA: TGTGCCAGCAGCCCGACTAGCGGGAGGGTCTACAATGAGCAGTTCTTC

length: 17
J: TRBJ1-2
size: NA
V: TRBV2
D: NA
CDR3: CASSEPRGPKTMDGYTF
DNA: TGTGCCAGCAGTGAACCAAGAGGGCCGAAAACTATGGATGGCTACACCTTC

length: 16
J: TRBJ2-5
size: NA
V: TRBV5-1
D: TRBD1
CDR3: CASSLEGQGAMETQYF
DNA: TGCGCCAGCAGCCTAGAGGGACAGGGGGCGATGGAGACCCAGTACTTC

length: 13
J: TRBJ2-1
size: NA
V: TRBV28
D: NA
CDR3: CASTTGGGNEQFF
DNA: TGTGCCAGCACGACTGGGGGCGGGAATGAGCAGTTCTTC

length: 15
J: TRBJ1-2
size: NA
V: TRBV5-1
D: NA
CDR3: CASSLGQASSYGYTF
DNA: TGCGCCAGCAGCTTGGGACAGGCCTCCTCCTATGGCTACACCTTC

length: 14
J: TRBJ2-1
size: NA
V: TRBV30
D: TRBD2
CDR3: CAWTSGSSYNEQFF
DNA: TGTGCCTGGACTAGCGGGAGTTCCTACAATGAGCAGTTCTTC

length: 11
J: TRBJ1-1
size: once
V: TRBV7-6
D: NA
CDR3: CASSYTQEAFF
DNA: TGTGCCAGCAGCTATACACAAGAAGCTTTCTTT

length: 15
J: TRBJ2-7
size: NA
V: TRBV5-4
D: NA
CDR3: CASSSEGPNSYEQYF
DNA: TGTGCCAGCAGCAGCGAGGGGCCGAACTCCTACGAGCAGTACTTC

length: 13
J: TRBJ2-1
size: NA
V: TRBV11-1
D: NA
CDR3: CASSLGGPTEQFF
DNA: TGTGCCAGCAGCTTAGGCGGGCCAACGGAGCAGTTCTTC

length: 13
J: TRBJ2-7
size: NA
V: TRBV5-1
D: NA
CDR3: CASSLLGTYEQYF
DNA: TGCGCCAGCAGCTTGCTAGGGACCTACGAGCAGTACTTC

length: 14
J: TRBJ2-5
size: few
V: TRBV29-1
D: NA
CDR3: CSVHPLAAQETQYF
DNA: TGCAGCGTTCACCCATTAGCGGCGCAAGAGACCCAGTACTTC

length: 16
J: TRBJ1-1
size: NA
V: TRBV7-2
D: NA
CDR3: CASSPGPLGMNTEAFF
DNA: TGTGCCAGCAGCCCCGGGCCTCTAGGGATGAACACTGAAGCTTTCTTT

length: 12
J: TRBJ2-1
size: NA
V: TRBV5-5
D: NA
CDR3: CASSSRGTEQFF
DNA: TGTGCCAGCAGCTCACGGGGTACTGAGCAGTTCTTC